A single sample gave rise to the 32 T cell receptor beta chains below, sequenced in a study of T cells after yellow fever vaccination. In TCRdb, the 5' RACE reads were re-called with MiXCR into one record per CDR3 protein. The sample has 230,000 or so distinct CDR3 sequences; approximately 3.6% are singletons. The sequenced sample was PBMCs, obtained 15 days after the yellow fever booster vaccination. The receptors here all came from a man between 18 and 29 years old who received the YFV17D yellow fever vaccine.

This clonotype was seen many times. The genes are TRBV20-1 and TRBJ1-6; weak D call: TRBD1 (5 bases). CDR1 and CDR2 (germline): DFQATT, SNEGSKA (reference sequence). V was cut by 6 bases and J by 0 bases, with 9 bases left in between. This CDR3 comprises 14 residues. CDR3 DNA: TGCAGTGCACACAGGAGCTCCTATAATTCACCCCTCCACTTT. Encoded protein: CSAHRSSYNSPLHF.

In its sample, this clonotype was seen many times. This chain's CDR3 is CASSLVGGLSYNEQFF. CDR3 nucleotide sequence: TGTGCCAGCAGCTTGGTAGGCGGACTCTCCTACAATGAGCAGTTCTTC. The rearrangement links TRBV7-9 to TRBJ2-1; tentative D call: TRBD2 (5 bases). The CDR3 runs to 16 residues. Trimming took 3 bases from V and 0 from J, leaving 12 bases between them. Germline CDR1 is SEHNR and CDR2 is FQNEAQ (reference sequence). The whole variable domain, filled in from reference TRBV7-9 and TRBJ2-1, reads DTGVSQNPRHKITKRGQNVTFRCDPISEHNRLYWYRQTLGQGPEFLTYFQNEAQLEKSRLLSDRFSAERPKGSFSTLEIQRTEQGDSAMYLCASSLVGGLSYNEQFFGPGTRLTVL.

At least ten counts were recorded for this clonotype. The chain uses TRBV15 and TRBJ1-1; D remains unclear. There are 14 residues in the CDR3. CDR1 is LNHNV, CDR2 YYDKDF, per germline (reference sequence). The germline V and J ends were trimmed by 0 bases and 1 base, with 6 bases remaining between them. CDR3 sequence: CATSRDYRNTEAFF. CDR3 nucleotide sequence: TGTGCCACCAGCAGAGATTACAGGAACACTGAAGCTTTCTTT.

This clonotype was observed a few times. The chain links TRBV11-2 to TRBJ1-2, with 7 bases lining up with TRBD1. This CDR3 contains 16 residues. The germline V gene has CDR1 SGHAT and CDR2 FQNNGV. The V and J ends lost 0 bases and 4 bases, in that order; junction bases with no gene match: 8. CDR3 DNA sequence: TGTGCCAGCAGCTTAGATCAGGGGGGCGCGGGCTATGGCTACACCTTC. Translated: CASSLDQGGAGYGYTF.

This clonotype was observed at least ten times. Here the CDR3 reads CASSPDVPGADTQYF. In DNA form, the CDR3 reads TGCGCCAGCAGCCCGGACGTACCTGGGGCAGATACGCAGTATTTT. The rearrangement uses TRBV5-1 and TRBJ2-3; no clear D. CDR1 SGHRS and CDR2 YFSETQ come from the germline V gene. V was trimmed by 4 bases and J by 4 bases, leaving 16 bases between them. This CDR3 comprises 15 residues. The variable domain in full, with the rest retrieved from reference TRBV5-1 and TRBJ2-3, is KAGVTQTPRYLIKTRGQQVTLSCSPISGHRSVSWYQQTPGQGLQFLFEYFSETQRNKGNFPGRFSGRQFSNSRSEMNVSTLELGDSALYLCASSPDVPGADTQYFGPGTRLTVL.

The sample holds many counts of this clonotype. The chain is built from TRBV4-2 and TRBJ1-5; tentatively, D is TRBD1 (6 bases). From germline, CDR1 is LGHNA and CDR2 YNFKEQ. The CDR3 runs to 18 residues. V lost 4 bases, J lost 1 base, and 20 bases lay in between. CDR3 loop: CASSLVVWGQRSNQPQHF. The CDR3 nucleotides are TGTGCCAGCAGCCTGGTCGTCTGGGGGCAGAGGAGCAATCAGCCCCAGCATTTT.

This clonotype was seen many times. The chain couples TRBV3-1 to TRBJ2-2; D is unclear. The V end lost 5 bases, the J end lost 5 bases, and 9 bases lay between the germline ends. Germline loops: CDR1 LGHDT, CDR2 YNNKEL (reference sequence). There are 13 residues in the CDR3. The CDR3 loop is CASSFSDTGELFF. The CDR3 DNA reads as TGTGCCAGCAGCTTTTCCGATACCGGGGAGCTGTTTTTT.

This clonotype appeared many times. CDR3 DNA: TGTGCCAGCAGCTTTTCCCGGGACAAGTATAGCAATCAGCCCCAGCATTTT. Its translation: CASSFSRDKYSNQPQHF. The chain recombines TRBV5-8 with TRBJ1-5, with D tentatively TRBD1 (6 bases). This CDR3 spans 17 amino acids. Germline values: CDR1 SGHTS, CDR2 YDEGEE. Trimming pared 2 bases from V and 0 bases from J, leaving 15 bases between.

This clonotype was seen many times. This sequence joins TRBV6-5 and TRBJ1-2; D uncertain. Germline values: CDR1 MNHEY, CDR2 SVGAGI. The V and J ends lost 11 bases and 0 bases respectively, with 13 bases between them. The CDR3 totals 13 residues. CDR3 DNA sequence: TGTGCCGCCAAAGACACCACTAACTATGGCTACACCTTC. As protein: CAAKDTTNYGYTF.

Many counts were recorded for this clonotype. The CDR3 sequence: CSARGTLAGGPWETQYF. In nucleotides, the CDR3 is TGCAGTGCTAGGGGGACCCTAGCGGGGGGGCCCTGGGAGACCCAGTACTTC. The chain joins TRBV20-1 to TRBJ2-5, with 12 bases aligning to TRBD2. This CDR3 contains 17 residues. Unmatched junction bases numbered 13, after V lost 3 bases and J lost 5 bases. Germline V gives CDR1 DFQATT, CDR2 SNEGSKA (reference sequence).

This clonotype was counted many times. This rearrangement joins TRBV20-1 to TRBJ2-5; D is ambiguous. V was cut by 6 bases and J by 5 bases, with 7 bases left in between. There are 10 residues in the CDR3. Germline loops: CDR1 DFQATT, CDR2 SNEGSKA (reference sequence). The chain's CDR3 is CSALRETQYF. Here the CDR3 DNA reads TGCAGTGCGCTTAGGGAGACCCAGTACTTC.

Ten or more counts support this clonotype. The chain carries TRBV7-2 and TRBJ2-5; TRBD2 matches at 8 bases. Germline V lookup: CDR1 SGHTA, CDR2 FQGNSA. The CDR3 runs 15 residues. V gave up 1 base and J gave up 4 bases; unmatched junction bases: 5. The CDR3 DNA reads TGTGCCAGCAGCTTAGTTAGCGGGGACGGAGAGACCCAGTACTTC. Translating it yields CASSLVSGDGETQYF.

This clonotype was detected many times. V gene TRBV29-1 combines with J gene TRBJ2-3; possible D gene TRBD1, 7 bases. The ends were cut back, 6 bases at V and 5 bases at J, with 21 bases in the middle. Germline CDR1 reads SQVTM; CDR2 reads ANQGSEA. The CDR3 extends over 15 amino acids. CDR3 coding DNA: TGCAGCGTCGAGGAGGCGGACAGGAGGGGAGATACGCAGTATTTT. Its protein is CSVEEADRRGDTQYF.

This clonotype was observed many times. The genes are TRBV5-1 and TRBJ2-1; perhaps TRBD1 as D (6 bases). V shed 0 bases and J shed 2 bases, with 12 bases lying between them. The length of the CDR3 is 16 residues. Germline loops: CDR1 SGHRS, CDR2 YFSETQ. CDR3 protein: CASSLVGTTTYNEQFF. CDR3 DNA sequence: TGCGCCAGCAGCTTGGTCGGGACAACAACCTACAATGAGCAGTTCTTC.

At least ten counts were recorded for this clonotype. The chain has TRBV7-3 and TRBJ2-1, with D perhaps TRBD1 (5 bases). V lost 2 bases and J 6 bases, leaving 14 bases between the germline ends. The CDR3 is 15 residues long. Per the germline V gene, CDR1 is SGHTA and CDR2 is FQGTGA. The DNA of the CDR3 is TGTGCCAGCAGCTTAGTTCCCAGGGAACGCAATGAGCAGTTCTTC. This translates into CASSLVPRERNEQFF.

This clonotype was counted many times. The chain combines TRBV12-3 or TRBV12-4 with TRBJ1-1, with unresolved D. Trimming took off 0 bases at V and 7 bases at J, with 12 bases between the two ends. The CDR3 length is 14 residues. CDR3 loop: CASSLAQQNHEAFF. CDR3 coding DNA: TGTGCCAGCAGTTTAGCGCAACAGAACCATGAAGCTTTCTTT.

This clonotype was seen at least ten times. The chain employs TRBV7-2 and TRBJ2-3; the match to TRBD2 covers 7 bases. There are 14 residues in the CDR3. Germline loops: CDR1 SGHTA, CDR2 FQGNSA. With 2 bases clipped from V and 5 bases from J, the junction kept 4 bases outside the gene matches. CDR3 residues: CASSLRRGVDTQYF. CDR3 bases: TGTGCCAGCAGCTTAAGACGGGGGGTAGATACGCAGTATTTT.

This clonotype came up many times. The chain joins TRBV29-1 to TRBJ2-3; unclear D gene. CDR1 and CDR2 from the germline V gene are SQVTM and ANQGSEA. Trimming stripped 7 bases from V and 1 base from J, with 12 bases between. This CDR3 region has 13 residues. This CDR3 reads CSASGRRTDTQYF. Here the CDR3 DNA reads TGCAGCGCCTCCGGCCGACGCACAGATACGCAGTATTTT.

The sample holds many counts of this clonotype. This chain joins TRBV7-2 and TRBJ1-4; a weak D match, TRBD1 (5 bases). Germline-derived CDR1 and CDR2 are SGHTA and FQGNSA. This CDR3 is 15 amino acids long. Trimming took off 1 base at V and 8 bases at J, with 14 bases between the two ends. The CDR3 protein is CASSLEVQGREKLFF. The CDR3 coding sequence is TGTGCCAGCAGCTTAGAGGTTCAGGGTAGGGAAAAACTGTTTTTT.

This clonotype appeared many times. The rearrangement links TRBV5-1 to TRBJ2-7; maybe TRBD2 (6 bases). The V gene's germline CDR1 is SGHRS and CDR2 YFSETQ. The CDR3 sequence is 15 residues long. V dropped 2 bases and J dropped 7 bases, with 19 bases sitting between them. The CDR3 DNA follows: TGCGCCAGCAGCTTCGGGGGACTGAGAGCTCGGGAGCAGTACTTC. This gives the protein CASSFGGLRAREQYF.

This clonotype was observed at least ten times. V gene TRBV6-5 combines with J gene TRBJ2-1; D is ambiguous. Germline V gene lookup returns CDR1 MNHEY and CDR2 SVGAGI. CDR3 length equals 12 residues. V was pared by 2 bases and J by 9 bases, with 8 bases between. DNA for the CDR3: TGTGCCAGCAGTTACCCTGGGGTTGAGCAGTTCTTC. Its protein is CASSYPGVEQFF.

This clonotype was counted at least ten times. This sequence joins TRBV7-9 and TRBJ1-2, with 9 bases lining up with TRBD1. The V and J ends lost 5 bases and 2 bases, in that order; junction bases with no gene match: 6. There are 15 residues in the CDR3. Germline CDR1 is SEHNR and CDR2 is FQNEAQ (reference sequence). The CDR3 sequence: CASSQSGTGNYGYTF. The DNA of the CDR3 is TGTGCCAGCAGCCAGAGTGGGACAGGGAACTATGGCTACACCTTC.

This clonotype was seen a handful of times. This chain uses TRBV9 with TRBJ1-2, with D possibly matching TRBD1 (5 bases). V lost 1 base and J lost 5, with 12 bases in between. Germline loops: CDR1 SGDLS, CDR2 YYNGEE. This CDR3 comprises 14 residues. The CDR3 protein is CASSVSTDTYGYTF. CDR3 in DNA: TGTGCCAGCAGCGTATCGACAGACACTTATGGCTACACCTTC.

This clonotype was recorded at least ten times. This sequence joins TRBV6-1 and TRBJ2-5, with D perhaps matching TRBD1 (6 bases). V lost 8 bases and J lost 2, with 12 bases in between. The CDR3 is 13 amino acids. CDR1 and CDR2 from the germline V gene are MNHNS and SASEGT. CDR3 nucleotide sequence: TGTGCCAGCTGCTGGACAGAACAAGAGACCCAGTACTTC. The encoded protein is CASCWTEQETQYF.

This clonotype was seen repeatedly, ten times or more. V and J are TRBV7-2 and TRBJ2-5; D is unclear. The CDR3 sequence is 13 residues long. Germline V CDR1 and CDR2: SGHTA, FQGNSA. V lost 5 bases, J lost 2 bases, and 9 bases lay in between. CDR3 in amino acids: CASSVLDQETQYF. The CDR3 DNA follows: TGTGCCAGCAGCGTTTTAGATCAAGAGACCCAGTACTTC.

This clonotype was found many times. This rearrangement joins TRBV18 to TRBJ2-1, with unresolved D. The germline gives CDR1 KGHSH, CDR2 LQKENI. This CDR3 is built from 15 residues. The V end was cut by 1 base, the J end by 1 base, with 8 bases between. Here the CDR3 reads CASSPQTDSYNEQFF. CDR3 nucleotide sequence: TGTGCCAGCTCACCACAAACAGATTCCTACAATGAGCAGTTCTTC.

This clonotype has at least ten counts. This chain uses TRBV5-1 with TRBJ2-2; D is ambiguous. The ends were cut back, 0 bases at V and 2 bases at J, with 8 bases in the middle. This CDR3 contains 15 residues. Per germline, CDR1 SGHRS and CDR2 YFSETQ. The CDR3 DNA reads TGCGCCAGCAGCTTGGGAGCTATCAACACCGGGGAGCTGTTTTTT. Translated, it gives CASSLGAINTGELFF. The full variable domain, completed using reference TRBV5-1 and TRBJ2-2, is KAGVTQTPRYLIKTRGQQVTLSCSPISGHRSVSWYQQTPGQGLQFLFEYFSETQRNKGNFPGRFSGRQFSNSRSEMNVSTLELGDSALYLCASSLGAINTGELFFGEGSRLTVL.

This clonotype was counted ten times or more. The chain recombines TRBV29-1 with TRBJ2-3; D is undetermined. CDR1 SQVTM and CDR2 ANQGSEA come from the germline V gene. This CDR3 is built from 10 residues. V lost 4 bases, J lost 5 bases, and 4 bases lay in between. The chain's CDR3 is CSVGLDTQYF. DNA of the CDR3: TGCAGCGTTGGGTTAGATACGCAGTATTTT.

This clonotype was counted many times. The genes are TRBV11-2 and TRBJ2-6; the match to TRBD1 covers 7 bases. Unmatched junction bases numbered 23, after V lost 4 bases and J lost 2 bases. This CDR3 contains 22 residues. Germline V gene lookup returns CDR1 SGHAT and CDR2 FQNNGV. DNA for the CDR3: TGTGCCAGCAGCTCGATTACTCGGGACAGCGGACATGGTGTTCCTGGGGCCAACGTCCTGACTTTC. The encoded protein is CASSSITRDSGHGVPGANVLTF.

This clonotype has ten or more counts. The chain combines TRBV7-6 with TRBJ2-3; D is possibly TRBD1 or TRBD2 (6 bases each). The CDR3 length is 17 residues. The V end was cut by 2 bases, the J end by 1 base, with 16 bases between. Germline CDR1 is SGHVS and CDR2 is FNYEAQ. CDR3 in DNA: TGTGCCAGCAGCTTACGGTTCGGGGGCAGAGGCACAGATACGCAGTATTTT. Translation gives CASSLRFGGRGTDTQYF.

This clonotype was seen at least ten times. V and J are TRBV4-1 and TRBJ2-6; D may be TRBD2 (6 bases). The CDR3 is 17 amino acids. Germline V gene sequence: CDR1 MGHRA, CDR2 YSYEKL. Trimming cost V 4 bases and J 1 base, with 14 bases left between them. The CDR3 DNA reads as TGCGCCAGCAGCCCGGGGAGGTGGGGTTCTGGGGCCAACGTCCTGACTTTC. This codes for CASSPGRWGSGANVLTF.

This clonotype was seen many times. The V call is TRBV12-3 or TRBV12-4, the J call TRBJ2-1; perhaps TRBD1 as D (6 bases). CDR3 length equals 16 residues. Deletions cut 6 bases from V and 0 bases from J, with 15 bases between. Here the CDR3 DNA reads TGTGCCAGCAGGTCCAGGGGACCCAGCTCCTACAATGAGCAGTTCTTC. Encoded protein: CASRSRGPSSYNEQFF.